This T cell receptor (beta chain) is from a study of blood T cell repertoires in COVID-19. Study in general: The United States, Italy and Spain were the sources of the acute and convalescent COVID-19 samples.

Method: immunoSEQ multiplex PCR; TCRdb's copy keeps in-frame clones and lacks some. The sample lists about 120,000 clones; roughly 89% were seen once. The CDR3 runs to 15 residues. Germline CDR1 SGDLS, CDR2 YYNGEE. The V and J ends lost 4 bases and 1 base respectively, with 12 bases between them. Sequenced sample: peripheral blood. This clonotype originated in a woman in her sixties with COVID-19, enrolled during active disease. V usage is TRBV9 and J usage is TRBJ1-3; D not resolved. The CDR3 here is CASSSRRSSGNTIYF. Here the CDR3 DNA reads TGTGCCAGCAGCTCCCGACGGAGTTCTGGAAACACCATATATTTT.